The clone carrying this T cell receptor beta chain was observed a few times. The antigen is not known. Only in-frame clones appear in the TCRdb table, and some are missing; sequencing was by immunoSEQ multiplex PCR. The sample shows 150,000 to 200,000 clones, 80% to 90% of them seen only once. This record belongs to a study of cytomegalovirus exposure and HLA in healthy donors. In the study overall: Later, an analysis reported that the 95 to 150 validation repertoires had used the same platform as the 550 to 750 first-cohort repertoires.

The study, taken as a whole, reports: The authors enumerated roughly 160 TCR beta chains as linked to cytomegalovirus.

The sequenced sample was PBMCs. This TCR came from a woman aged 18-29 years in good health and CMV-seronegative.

The CDR3 here is CASSLLSSEGYEQYF. CDR3 DNA: TGTGCCAGCAGCTTATTGTCATCGGAGGGCTACGAGCAGTACTTC. The chain combines TRBV7-6 with TRBJ2-7; tentatively, D is TRBD2 (6 bases). This CDR3 is built from 15 residues. Trimming cost V 2 bases and J 3 bases, with 14 bases left between them. Germline assignment: CDR1 SGHVS and CDR2 FNYEAQ. Full variable domain (missing parts from reference TRBV7-6 and TRBJ2-7): GAGVSQSPRYKVTKRGQDVALRCDPISGHVSLYWYRQALGQGPEFLTYFNYEAQQDKSGLPNDRFSAERPEGSISTLTIQRTEQRDSAMYRCASSLLSSEGYEQYFGPGTRLTVT.